The 15 T cell receptor beta chains below come from one sample, sequenced in a study of long-term antiretroviral therapy in people with HIV. Running of the v3.0 immunoSEQ assay took place at survey level. Sequenced by immunoSEQ multiplex PCR; TCRdb stores in-frame clones only, minus some. The table includes 11,000 to 15,000 clones, roughly 88% detected once. The source material was unsorted PBMCs, sampled 6.2 years after starting antiretroviral therapy. All receptors come from a middle-aged man with HIV.

J is TRBJ1-1 and V is TRBV5-4; D is possibly TRBD1 (5 bases). The germline CDR1 and CDR2 sequences are SGHNT and YYREEE (reference sequence). Trimming took off 3 bases at V and 8 bases at J, with 14 bases between the two ends. The CDR3 length is 13 residues. As DNA, the CDR3 is TGTGCCAGCAGCTCGGGACCGGACTTCGAAGCTTTCTTT. It encodes CASSSGPDFEAFF.

This chain uses TRBV2 with TRBJ2-2; 7 bases line up with TRBD1. The CDR3 consists of 15 residues. V was clipped by 6 bases and J by 6 bases; unmatched bases: 10. Germline loops: CDR1 SNHLY, CDR2 FYNNEI. The DNA for the CDR3 is TGTGCCAGCAGATTCCGGACAGGCACGGCCGGGGAGCTGTTTTTT. Translation: CASRFRTGTAGELFF.

This clone is categorized as medium-sized (0.01 to 0.1%). The rearrangement joins TRBV29-1 to TRBJ2-7; D gene ambiguous. Germline-derived CDR1 and CDR2 are SQVTM and ANQGSEA. Trimming left V 6 bases short and J 3 bases short, with 21 bases between. This CDR3 region has 15 residues. CDR3 coding DNA: TGCAGCGTCGCTGGACGCCCGTCAAAGGACTACGAGCAGTACTTC. Its protein product is CSVAGRPSKDYEQYF.

The chain combines TRBV7-9 with TRBJ2-4, with D perhaps matching TRBD1 (5 bases). V lost 3 bases and J lost 0, with 12 bases in between. In germline, CDR1 is SEHNR, CDR2 FQNEAQ (reference sequence). The CDR3 sequence is 16 residues long. This chain's CDR3 is CASSFWTSIAKNIQYF. CDR3 DNA: TGTGCCAGCAGCTTTTGGACATCTATAGCCAAAAACATTCAGTACTTC.

This clone was seen more than once but under ten times. This chain uses TRBV5-5 with TRBJ1-5; 8 bases line up with TRBD1. Germline assignment: CDR1 SGHKS and CDR2 YYEKEE (reference sequence). The CDR3 runs 15 residues. With 4 bases clipped from V and 4 bases from J, the junction kept 7 bases outside the gene matches. The CDR3 here is CASSADRGSNQPQHF. The CDR3, as DNA: TGTGCCAGCAGCGCAGACAGGGGATCTAATCAGCCCCAGCATTTT. The variable domain in full, with the rest retrieved from reference TRBV5-5 and TRBJ1-5, is DAGVTQSPTHLIKTRGQQVTLRCSPISGHKSVSWYQQVLGQGPQFIFQYYEKEERGRGNFPDRFSARQFPNYSSELNVNALLLGDSALYLCASSADRGSNQPQHFGDGTRLSIL.

This chain joins TRBV27 and TRBJ2-7; D is possibly TRBD2 (6 bases). Germline V CDR1 and CDR2: MNHEY, SMNVEV (reference sequence). V dropped 1 base and J dropped 7 bases, with 11 bases sitting between them. The CDR3 is 13 amino acids. The chain's CDR3 is CASSLFGSGEQYF. The CDR3 nucleotides read TGTGCCAGCAGTTTATTCGGGAGCGGGGAGCAGTACTTC.

The gene calls are TRBV9 and TRBJ2-3, with 7 bases fitting TRBD1. V dropped 6 bases and J dropped 2; count of bases not matched to a gene: 9. In germline, CDR1 is SGDLS, CDR2 YYNGEE. The CDR3 is 15 amino acids. In nucleotides, the CDR3 is TGTGCCAGCACTAAAACCGGGACAGACACAGATACGCAGTATTTT. Amino acids: CASTKTGTDTDTQYF.

The rearrangement joins TRBV7-7 to TRBJ2-2, with TRBD2 matching over 9 bases. The germline V gene encodes CDR1 SSHAT and CDR2 FNYEAQ (reference sequence). CDR3 size: 17 residues. The junction had 9 bases not matched to a gene; V was cut back by 2 bases and J by 5 bases. DNA of the CDR3: TGTGCCAGCAGCTTAAATTCTGCGGGAGGGCGTACCGGGGAGCTGTTTTTT. Its protein is CASSLNSAGGRTGELFF.

V and J are TRBV6-6 and TRBJ2-7; 14 bases fit TRBD2. Germline values: CDR1 MNHNY, CDR2 SVGAGI (reference sequence). V lost 6 bases and J lost 6; bases outside the gene matches: 7. The CDR3 spans 15 residues. CDR3 loop: CASRLGLAGAFEQYF. For the CDR3, the DNA is TGTGCCAGCAGATTGGGACTAGCGGGAGCCTTCGAGCAGTACTTC.

The chain recombines TRBV5-8 with TRBJ2-3; D remains ambiguous. The CDR3 runs 13 residues. In germline, CDR1 is SGHTS, CDR2 YDEGEE. Deletions cut 4 bases from V and 1 base from J, with 7 bases between. For the CDR3, the DNA is TGTGCCAGCAGCCTTGGTGGCACAGATACGCAGTATTTT. Its translation: CASSLGGTDTQYF.

Only one count was recorded for this clone. The chain combines TRBV7-2 with TRBJ2-2, with D uncertain. Trimming left V 2 bases short and J 7 bases short, with 8 bases between. The CDR3 contains 13 residues. Germline V CDR1 and CDR2: SGHTA, FQGNSA. The CDR3 bases are TGTGCCAGCAGCTTAACGAAGATCGGGGAGCTGTTTTTT. Translation gives CASSLTKIGELFF. Combining the CDR3 with reference TRBV7-2 and TRBJ2-2 gives the whole variable domain GAGVSQSPSNKVTEKGKDVELRCDPISGHTALYWYRQSLGQGLEFLIYFQGNSAPDKSGLPSDRFSAERTGGSVSTLTIQRTQQEDSAVYLCASSLTKIGELFFGEGSRLTVL.

CDR3 sequence: CASSLGYTIYF. CDR3 nucleotides: TGTGCCAGCAGCTTAGGGTACACCATATATTTT. The gene calls are TRBV7-2 and TRBJ1-3; D remains ambiguous. Per the germline V gene, CDR1 is SGHTA and CDR2 is FQGNSA. The CDR3 has 11 amino acids. Deletions cut 1 base from V and 8 bases from J, with 3 bases between.

The sample holds a few counts of this clone. The V gene is TRBV10-1, the J gene TRBJ2-7; D is undetermined. CDR1 WNHNN and CDR2 SYGVQD come from the germline V gene (reference sequence). V lost 2 bases and J 0 bases, leaving 8 bases between the germline ends. This CDR3 contains 14 residues. In nucleotides, the CDR3 is TGCGCCAGCAGTGAGAGAGATCACTCCTACGAGCAGTACTTC. Translation gives CASSERDHSYEQYF.

The gene calls are TRBV19 and TRBJ2-1, with 11 nucleotides matching TRBD2. This CDR3 spans 14 amino acids. Germline V lookup: CDR1 LNHDA, CDR2 SQIVND (reference sequence). Trimming took 10 bases from V and 6 from J; bases not matched to a gene: 8. The chain's CDR3 is CATLAGGPVNEQFF. CDR3 DNA: TGTGCCACTTTAGCGGGAGGGCCGGTCAATGAGCAGTTCTTC. Full variable domain (remainder filled in from reference TRBV19 and TRBJ2-1): DGGITQSPKYLFRKEGQNVTLSCEQNLNHDAMYWYRQDPGQGLRLIYYSQIVNDFQKGDIAEGYSVSREKKESFPLTVTSAQKNPTAFYLCATLAGGPVNEQFFGPGTRLTVL.

Only one count was recorded for this clone. The chain couples TRBV6-6 to TRBJ2-1, with 8 bases fitting TRBD2. Germline V gene data show CDR1 as MNHNY and CDR2 as SVGAGI (reference sequence). V lost 3 bases, J lost 8 bases, and 6 bases stayed unmatched. The CDR3 extends over 14 amino acids. Here the CDR3 DNA reads TGTGCCAGCAGTTATCAGGTCGGGAGGGATGAGCAGTTCTTC. This codes for CASSYQVGRDEQFF.